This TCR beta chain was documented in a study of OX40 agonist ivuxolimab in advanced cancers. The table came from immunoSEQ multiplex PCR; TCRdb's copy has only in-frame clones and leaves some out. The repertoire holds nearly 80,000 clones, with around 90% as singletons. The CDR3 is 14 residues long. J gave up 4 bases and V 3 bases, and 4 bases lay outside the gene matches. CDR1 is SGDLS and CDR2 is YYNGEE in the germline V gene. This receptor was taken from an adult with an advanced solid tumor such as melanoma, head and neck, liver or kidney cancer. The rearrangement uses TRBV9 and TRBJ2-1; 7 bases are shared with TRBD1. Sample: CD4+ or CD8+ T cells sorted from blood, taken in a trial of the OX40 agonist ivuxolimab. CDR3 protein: CASSDTGAYNEQFF. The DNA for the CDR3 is TGTGCCAGCAGCGACACAGGGGCTTACAATGAGCAGTTCTTC.